Following are 2 T cell receptor beta chains from one sample sequenced in a study of cytomegalovirus exposure and HLA in healthy donors. The PCR had 60 Vbeta and 13 Jbeta primers. This table comes from immunoSEQ multiplex PCR, and its TCRdb copy is limited to in-frame clones, with some not included. The sample has about 80,000 clones, around 60% seen once; the top ten hold roughly 4.5%. Sequenced input: PBMCs. These receptors all stem from a male donor in good health and CMV-seropositive.

The gene calls are TRBV4-1 and TRBJ1-2, with 7 nucleotides matching TRBD1. CDR3 size: 14 residues. Germline V gives CDR1 MGHRA, CDR2 YSYEKL. With V trimmed by 0 bases and J by 4 bases, 2 bases remained unmatched. The CDR3 protein is CASSQEAGGYGYTF. Here the CDR3 DNA reads TGCGCCAGCAGCCAAGAAGCAGGGGGCTATGGCTACACCTTC.

The J gene is TRBJ2-1, the V gene TRBV30; 7 positions agree with TRBD1. This CDR3 has 15 residues. The junction had 8 bases not matched to a gene; V was cut back by 3 bases and J by 3 bases. Germline CDR1 reads GTSNPN; CDR2 reads SVGIG (reference sequence). CDR3 in amino acids: CAWSLDRELYNEQFF. The CDR3 bases are TGTGCCTGGAGCCTCGACAGGGAGCTCTACAATGAGCAGTTCTTC.